This paragraph reports one T cell receptor beta chain. The table came from immunoSEQ multiplex PCR; TCRdb's copy has only in-frame clones and leaves some out. This sample has 60,000 to 100,000 clones; 92% occur once, and the top ten carry roughly 7%. This record comes from a study of T cell responses to AZD1222 COVID-19 vaccine. The CDR3 is 14 amino acids. J gave up 0 bases and V 6 bases, and 1 base lay outside the gene matches. Germline V gives CDR1 MNHEY, CDR2 SMNVEV (reference sequence). The receptor was derived from an adult in good health. The V call is TRBV27, the J call TRBJ2-2; TRBD1 agrees at 7 bases. The source material was peripheral blood, sampled on day 0 of MenACWY control vaccination. CDR3 coding DNA: TGTGCCAGCAGCGGGACAGCGAACACCGGGGAGCTGTTTTTT. This gives the protein CASSGTANTGELFF.